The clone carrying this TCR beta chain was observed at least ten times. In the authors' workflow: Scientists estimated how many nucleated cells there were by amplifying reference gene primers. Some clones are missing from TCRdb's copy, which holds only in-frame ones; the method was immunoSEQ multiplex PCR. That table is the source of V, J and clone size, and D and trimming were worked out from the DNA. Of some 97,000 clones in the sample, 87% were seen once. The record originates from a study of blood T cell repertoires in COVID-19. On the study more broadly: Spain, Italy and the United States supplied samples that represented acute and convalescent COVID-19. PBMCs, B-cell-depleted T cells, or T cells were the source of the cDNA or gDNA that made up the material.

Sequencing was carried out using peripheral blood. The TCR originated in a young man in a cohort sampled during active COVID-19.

The CDR3: CASSLSVGGPGNEQFF. CDR3 in DNA: TGTGCCAGCAGCTTGTCTGTGGGGGGGCCGGGGAATGAGCAGTTCTTC. The V gene is TRBV5-4, the J gene TRBJ2-1; maybe TRBD2 (7 bases). V lost 1 base and J lost 7, with 18 bases in between. CDR3 length: 16 residues. Germline V lookup: CDR1 SGHNT, CDR2 YYREEE (reference sequence).